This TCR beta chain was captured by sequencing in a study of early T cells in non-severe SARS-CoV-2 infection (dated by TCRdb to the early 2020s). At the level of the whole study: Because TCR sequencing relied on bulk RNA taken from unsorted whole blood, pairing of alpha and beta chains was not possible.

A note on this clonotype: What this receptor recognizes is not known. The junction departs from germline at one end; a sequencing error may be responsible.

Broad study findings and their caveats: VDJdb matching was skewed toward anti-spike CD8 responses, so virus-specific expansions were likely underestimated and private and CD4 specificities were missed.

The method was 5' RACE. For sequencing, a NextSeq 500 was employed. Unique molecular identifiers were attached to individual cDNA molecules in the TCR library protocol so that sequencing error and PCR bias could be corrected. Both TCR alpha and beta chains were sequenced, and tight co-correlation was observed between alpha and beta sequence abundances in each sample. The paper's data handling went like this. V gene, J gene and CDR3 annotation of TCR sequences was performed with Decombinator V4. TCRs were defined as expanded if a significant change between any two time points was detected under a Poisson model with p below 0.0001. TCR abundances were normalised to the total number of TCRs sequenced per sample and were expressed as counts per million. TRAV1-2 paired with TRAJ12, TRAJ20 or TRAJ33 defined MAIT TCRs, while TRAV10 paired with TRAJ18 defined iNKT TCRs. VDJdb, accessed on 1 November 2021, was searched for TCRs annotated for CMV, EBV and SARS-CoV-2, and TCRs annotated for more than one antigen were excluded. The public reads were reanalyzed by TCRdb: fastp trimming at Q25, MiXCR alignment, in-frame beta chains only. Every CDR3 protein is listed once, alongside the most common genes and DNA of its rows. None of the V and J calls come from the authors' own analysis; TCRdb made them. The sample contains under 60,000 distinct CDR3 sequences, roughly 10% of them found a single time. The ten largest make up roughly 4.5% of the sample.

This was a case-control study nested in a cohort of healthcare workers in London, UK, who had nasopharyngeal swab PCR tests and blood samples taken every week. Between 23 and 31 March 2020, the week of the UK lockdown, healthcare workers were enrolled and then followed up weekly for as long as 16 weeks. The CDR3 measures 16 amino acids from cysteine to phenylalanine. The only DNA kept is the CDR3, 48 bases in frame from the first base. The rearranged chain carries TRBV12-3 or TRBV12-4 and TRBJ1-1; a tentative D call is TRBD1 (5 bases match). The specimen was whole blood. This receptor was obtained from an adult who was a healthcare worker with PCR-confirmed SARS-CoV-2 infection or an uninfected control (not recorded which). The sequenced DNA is TGTGCCTGCAGGGCAGTGACAAGTCTAGAGAACACTGAAGCTTTCTTT. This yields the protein CACRAVTSLENTEAFF.